The 9 T cell receptor beta chains below were found in one sample sequenced in a study of T cells after yellow fever vaccination (dated by TCRdb to the late 2010s). Per the publication, the treatment or condition label means: live attenuated yellow fever vaccine strain. The protocol used for the library was 5' RACE. Sequencing was performed on an Illumina NovaSeq 6000. Clones were called with MiXCR by TCRdb after fastp trimmed the public reads at Q25, and only in-frame beta chains were retained. Each entry is one CDR3 protein sequence, shown with its most common DNA and genes. In this sample the table shows hundreds of thousands of distinct CDR3 sequences, around 19% of which occur a single time. The ten largest clonotypes hold 15% to 20% of the sample. This specimen consisted of PBMCs, obtained before the yellow fever booster vaccination. These receptors were obtained from a young man who received the YFV17D yellow fever vaccine.

This clonotype has only a few counts. The chain recombines TRBV6-5 with TRBJ2-5; TRBD1 or TRBD2 may be the D gene (6 bases each). This CDR3 region has 16 residues. V lost 2 bases and J 5 bases, leaving 18 bases between the germline ends. Per germline, CDR1 MNHEY and CDR2 SVGAGI. This CDR3 is CASSYVWGAARETQYF. Written as DNA, the CDR3 is TGTGCCAGCAGTTACGTCTGGGGGGCTGCTCGTGAGACCCAGTACTTC.

This clonotype was seen a few times. The chain combines TRBV4-3 with TRBJ1-6; 11 bases line up with TRBD1. Germline V gene sequence: CDR1 LGHNA, CDR2 YSLEER. The CDR3 has 15 residues. The V segment lost 0 bases and the J segment 12 bases; nucleotides outside the gene matches: 4. CDR3 DNA: TGCGCCAGCAGCCAAGAAGGGACAGGGGGAGGACCCCTCCACTTT. Protein product: CASSQEGTGGGPLHF.

V is TRBV28 and J is TRBJ1-1; D not certain. The V gene lost 2 bases and the J gene lost 3 bases, with 7 bases spanning the gap. Germline CDR1 reads MDHEN; CDR2 reads SYDVKM. The CDR3 totals 13 residues. For the CDR3, the DNA is TGTGCCAGCAGTTTAATTGATTACACTGAAGCTTTCTTT. Protein product: CASSLIDYTEAFF.

This clonotype turned up a few times. The chain has TRBV7-6 and TRBJ1-1; D call uncertain. The CDR3 covers 13 residues. V was cut by 4 bases and J by 0 bases, with 6 bases left in between. Germline V CDR1 and CDR2: SGHVS, FNYEAQ. CDR3 protein: CASSSEVNTEAFF. The CDR3 nucleotides read TGTGCCAGCAGCTCCGAAGTGAACACTGAAGCTTTCTTT.

V gene TRBV15 combines with J gene TRBJ2-5; 9 bases map to TRBD2. The trim removed 4 bases at V and 0 bases at J, leaving 9 bases unmatched. CDR3 length equals 17 residues. Germline-derived CDR1 and CDR2 are LNHNV and YYDKDF (reference sequence). The CDR3 here is CATSMRLAGMYQETQYF. The DNA of the CDR3 is TGTGCCACCAGCATGCGGCTAGCGGGGATGTACCAAGAGACCCAGTACTTC.

The chain employs TRBV11-1 and TRBJ2-1; D unresolved. V shed 3 bases and J shed 5 bases, with 11 bases lying between them. There are 14 residues in the CDR3. Germline CDR1 is SGHAT and CDR2 is FQDESV (reference sequence). For the CDR3, the DNA is TGTGCCAGCAGCTTTTCCGGCGGACACAATGAGCAGTTCTTC. Protein sequence: CASSFSGGHNEQFF.

This clonotype was counted many times. The chain uses TRBV29-1 and TRBJ2-7; D call uncertain. From germline, CDR1 is SQVTM and CDR2 ANQGSEA. V was pared by 5 bases and J by 3 bases, with 14 bases between. The CDR3 loop spans 13 amino acids. The CDR3 protein is CSVKMGISYEQYF. The CDR3 nucleotides read TGCAGCGTTAAAATGGGGATCAGCTACGAGCAGTACTTC.

V gene TRBV7-2 combines with J gene TRBJ2-1; 11 bases match TRBD2. This CDR3 spans 13 amino acids. V was pared by 7 bases and J by 8 bases, with 4 bases of the junction left unmatched. Germline CDR1 and CDR2: SGHTA and FQGNSA. The CDR3 DNA sequence: TGTGCCAGCAAGATAGCGGGGGGGCATGAGCAGTTCTTC. Translated, it gives CASKIAGGHEQFF.

This clonotype was counted a few times. V gene TRBV20-1 combines with J gene TRBJ2-2; 7 bases match TRBD1. Per the germline V gene, CDR1 is DFQATT and CDR2 is SNEGSKA (reference sequence). V shed 1 base, J shed 5 bases, and the junction held 1 base outside the gene matches. The CDR3 sequence is 13 residues long. The CDR3 is CSARATGTGELFF. CDR3 nucleotide sequence: TGCAGTGCTAGAGCGACAGGGACCGGGGAGCTGTTTTTT.